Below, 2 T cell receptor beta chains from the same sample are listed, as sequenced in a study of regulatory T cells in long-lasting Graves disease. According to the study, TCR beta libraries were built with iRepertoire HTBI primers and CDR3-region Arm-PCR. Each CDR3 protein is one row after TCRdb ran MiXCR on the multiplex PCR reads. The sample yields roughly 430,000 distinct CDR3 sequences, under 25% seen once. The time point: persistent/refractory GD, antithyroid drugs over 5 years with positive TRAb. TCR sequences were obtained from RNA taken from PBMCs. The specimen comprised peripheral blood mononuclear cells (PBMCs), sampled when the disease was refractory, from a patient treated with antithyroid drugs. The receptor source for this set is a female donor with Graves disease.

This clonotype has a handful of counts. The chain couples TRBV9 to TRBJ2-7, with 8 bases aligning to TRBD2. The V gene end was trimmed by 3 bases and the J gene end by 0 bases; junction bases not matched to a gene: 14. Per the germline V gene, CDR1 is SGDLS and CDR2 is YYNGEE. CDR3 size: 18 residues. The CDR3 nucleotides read TGTGCCAGCAGCGAAAGGCCCGGGGTCGCGGGAGGCTCCTACGAGCAGTACTTC. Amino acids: CASSERPGVAGGSYEQYF.

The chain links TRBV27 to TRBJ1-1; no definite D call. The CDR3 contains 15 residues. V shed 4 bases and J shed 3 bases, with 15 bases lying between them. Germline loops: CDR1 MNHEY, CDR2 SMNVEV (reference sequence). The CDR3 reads CASSSCPFWYTEAFF. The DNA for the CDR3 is TGTGCCAGCAGTTCCTGTCCTTTTTGGTACACTGAAGCTTTCTTT.